The 4 T cell receptor beta chains presented below share a single source sample, sequenced in a study of cytomegalovirus exposure and HLA in healthy donors. Primers for the PCR totalled 60 Vbeta and 13 Jbeta. Only in-frame clones appear in the TCRdb table, and some are missing; sequencing was by immunoSEQ multiplex PCR. The sample table includes about 140,000 clones. What was sequenced was PBMCs. Receptor source: a man aged 40-49 years in good health and CMV-seronegative.

The V call is TRBV4-2, the J call TRBJ1-2, with a tentative D call TRBD1 (6 bases). The CDR3 contains 14 residues. Germline V gives CDR1 LGHNA, CDR2 YNFKEQ. V lost 0 bases and J lost 4, with 9 bases in between. The CDR3 DNA is TGTGCCAGCAGCCAAGAACCGGACAGCTATGGCTACACCTTC. Its protein is CASSQEPDSYGYTF.

V usage is TRBV11-2 and J usage is TRBJ2-3; possibly TRBD2 for D (5 bases). Germline V lookup: CDR1 SGHAT, CDR2 FQNNGV. The V end was cut by 4 bases, the J end by 3 bases, with 17 bases between. CDR3 length: 16 residues. CDR3 loop: CASSSRADGLTDTQYF. The CDR3 nucleotides read TGTGCCAGCAGCTCCCGAGCGGATGGTTTAACAGATACGCAGTATTTT.

The V call is TRBV27, the J call TRBJ2-7; the D gene is possibly TRBD1 (6 bases). The V end was cut by 5 bases, the J end by 1 base, with 9 bases between. This CDR3 spans 13 amino acids. Germline loops: CDR1 MNHEY, CDR2 SMNVEV (reference sequence). CDR3 sequence: CASSPDSSYEQYF. The CDR3 DNA reads TGTGCCAGCAGTCCGGACAGTTCCTACGAGCAGTACTTC.

The chain employs TRBV2 and TRBJ2-2; 9 nucleotides line up with TRBD2. Losses at the gene ends were 8 bases for V and 4 bases for J; bases not matched to a gene: 5. Germline CDR1 is SNHLY and CDR2 is FYNNEI. The CDR3 is made up of 14 amino acids. DNA for the CDR3: TGTGCCAGCGAAGGACTAGCGTCCACCGGGGAGCTGTTTTTT. This gives the protein CASEGLASTGELFF.